These 13 T cell receptor beta chains came from one sample sequenced in a study of T-cell reconstitution after alpha-beta-depleted transplantation in children. Unique molecular identifiers featured in how the TCRbeta library was prepared. TCRdb analysed the PCR reads with MiXCR anew, one entry per CDR3 protein. Of 500,000 to 650,000 distinct CDR3 sequences detected, approximately 10% appear once; the ten largest clones hold 11% to 15%. This specimen consisted of PBMCs, mostly from graft donor cells, obtained 180 days after TCRalphabeta/CD19-depleted stem cell transplant. These receptors were taken from a female patient aged 2-9 years who had a stem cell transplant for aplastic anemia, so the T cells may come from the graft donor.

This clonotype showed up just a few times. V gene TRBV21-1 combines with J gene TRBJ1-4; TRBD1 reflects the table's D call only, with no check against the DNA. TRBV21-1 counts as a pseudogene. This CDR3 is built from 15 residues. CDR3 residues: CASSITGTGHEKLFF. CDR3 nucleotide sequence: TGTGCCAGCAGCATAACCGGGACAGGGCATGAAAAACTGTTTTTT.

The chain employs TRBV24-1 and TRBJ2-2; 10 nucleotides align to TRBD1. J gave up 6 bases and V 5 bases, and 8 bases lay outside the gene matches. Germline values: CDR1 KGHDR, CDR2 SFDVKD. The CDR3 is made up of 16 amino acids. The CDR3 nucleotides read TGTGCCACCAGTGCCCGGACAGGGGGACATTCCGGGGAGCTGTTTTTT. Translated, it gives CATSARTGGHSGELFF.

This clonotype has more than one count but fewer than ten. The V and J genes are TRBV15 and TRBJ2-1; 10 nucleotides agree with TRBD1. Trimming cost V 5 bases and J 5 bases; bases outside gene matches: 9. The germline V gene has CDR1 LNHNV and CDR2 YYDKDF (reference sequence). This CDR3 region has 16 residues. CDR3 DNA: TGTGCCACCAGCCAGACGAGGGACAGGGGCGACAATGAGCAGTTCTTC. Translating it yields CATSQTRDRGDNEQFF.

V usage is TRBV29-1 and J usage is TRBJ2-5; D gene unclear. CDR1 SQVTM and CDR2 ANQGSEA come from the germline V gene. The V gene lost 0 bases and the J gene lost 1 base, with 12 bases spanning the gap. The CDR3 has 15 amino acids. CDR3 residues: CSVEDGRRFQETQYF. The CDR3 DNA follows: TGCAGCGTTGAAGACGGCCGACGTTTCCAAGAGACCCAGTACTTC.

The rearrangement joins TRBV5-6 to TRBJ2-1; 10 bases line up with TRBD1. The CDR3 consists of 18 residues. J lost 5 bases, V lost 4 bases, and 15 bases had no gene match. Germline V gives CDR1 SGHDT, CDR2 YYEEEE. The CDR3 spells CASSHGQGVIKIHNEQFF. The CDR3 region has the DNA TGTGCCAGCAGCCACGGACAGGGGGTTATAAAAATCCACAATGAGCAGTTCTTC. The variable domain in full, completed from reference TRBV5-6 and TRBJ2-1, reads DAGVTQSPTHLIKTRGQQVTLRCSPKSGHDTVSWYQQALGQGPQFIFQYYEEEERQRGNFPDRFSGHQFPNYSSELNVNALLLGDSALYLCASSHGQGVIKIHNEQFFGPGTRLTVL.

The J gene is TRBJ1-4, the V gene TRBV28, with 7 positions matching TRBD1. The J segment lost 4 bases and the V segment lost 7 bases, leaving 3 bases of the junction unmatched. CDR1 is MDHEN and CDR2 is SYDVKM in the germline V gene. This CDR3 contains 13 residues. CDR3: CASKDRDNEKLFF. In DNA, the CDR3 is TGTGCCAGCAAAGACAGGGATAATGAAAAACTGTTTTTT. The full variable domain, completed using reference TRBV28 and TRBJ1-4, is DVKVTQSSRYLVKRTGEKVFLECVQDMDHENMFWYRQDPGLGLRLIYFSYDVKMKEKGDIPEGYSVSREKKERFSLILESASTNQTSMYLCASKDRDNEKLFFGSGTQLSVL.

This clonotype was detected only a few times. The chain carries TRBV11-2 and TRBJ2-3, with TRBD2 matching over 8 bases. CDR3 size: 14 residues. Germline V gives CDR1 SGHAT, CDR2 FQNNGV. Losses at the gene ends were 0 bases for V and 14 bases for J; bases not matched to a gene: 10. The CDR3 region is CASSLDRSREGPYF. CDR3 nucleotides: TGTGCCAGCAGCTTAGATCGGAGTCGGGAGGGCCCGTATTTT.

Only a few counts were recorded for this clonotype. The genes are TRBV15 and TRBJ2-1; unclear D gene. The germline V gene encodes CDR1 LNHNV and CDR2 YYDKDF (reference sequence). Between the trimmed V and J ends, which lost 5 bases and 0 bases, there was a span of 14 bases. This CDR3 has 16 residues. The DNA for the CDR3 is TGTGCCACCAGCCCCCGACGCGGTTTCTCCTACAATGAGCAGTTCTTC. This codes for CATSPRRGFSYNEQFF. Based on the CDR3 plus reference TRBV15 and TRBJ2-1, the full variable domain is DAMVIQNPRYQVTQFGKPVTLSCSQTLNHNVMYWYQQKSSQAPKLLFHYYDKDFNNEADTPDNFQSRRPNTSFCFLDIRSPGLGDTAMYLCATSPRRGFSYNEQFFGPGTRLTVL.

This clonotype showed up many times. V and J are TRBV29-1 and TRBJ1-5; D gene uncertain. V was pared by 4 bases and J by 6 bases, with 13 bases between. The CDR3 has 13 residues. Germline CDR1 and CDR2: SQVTM and ANQGSEA. The CDR3 reads CSVGDLGGQPQHF. DNA of the CDR3: TGCAGCGTTGGCGACCTGGGCGGTCAGCCCCAGCATTTT.

This clonotype has a handful of counts. The J gene is TRBJ2-3, the V gene TRBV20-1, with D perhaps TRBD1 (6 bases). CDR3 length: 15 residues. The V and J ends lost 0 bases and 1 base respectively, with 11 bases between them. Germline CDR1 is DFQATT and CDR2 is SNEGSKA (reference sequence). The CDR3 reads CSARDWGQGTDTQYF. The CDR3 bases are TGCAGTGCTAGAGATTGGGGGCAGGGCACAGATACGCAGTATTTT.

This clonotype was seen many times. The V call is TRBV4-2, the J call TRBJ2-4; 7 bases are a match to TRBD2. This CDR3 spans 17 amino acids. After removal of 4 bases from V and 4 bases from J, the junction contained 13 bases not matched to a gene. Germline lookup yields CDR1 LGHNA and CDR2 YNFKEQ. This chain's CDR3 is CASSPPRKRDRKNIQYF. CDR3 in DNA: TGTGCCAGCAGCCCCCCACGGAAGCGGGACCGTAAAAACATTCAGTACTTC.

At least ten counts were recorded for this clonotype. V and J are TRBV12-3 or TRBV12-4 and TRBJ1-1, with a weak D call TRBD1 (5 bases). V dropped 7 bases and J dropped 4 bases, with 16 bases sitting between them. This CDR3 has 14 residues. CDR3 sequence (DNA): TGTGCCAGCATACGGGTCAGGGCGGGCACTGAAGCTTTCTTT. Its translation: CASIRVRAGTEAFF.

This clonotype was observed a few times. V gene TRBV7-9 combines with J gene TRBJ2-1; D unresolved. The V end lost 5 bases, the J end lost 5 bases, and 16 bases lay between the germline ends. Germline CDR1 is SEHNR and CDR2 is FQNEAQ (reference sequence). This CDR3 has 15 amino acids. In DNA, the CDR3 is TGTGCCAGCAGCCTATTAAAGGGATTCGACAATGAGCAGTTCTTC. Translating gives CASSLLKGFDNEQFF. The entire variable domain, with the rest obtained from reference TRBV7-9 and TRBJ2-1, is as follows: DTGVSQNPRHKITKRGQNVTFRCDPISEHNRLYWYRQTLGQGPEFLTYFQNEAQLEKSRLLSDRFSAERPKGSFSTLEIQRTEQGDSAMYLCASSLLKGFDNEQFFGPGTRLTVL.